The rows below give T cell receptor beta chains drawn from one sample of a study of blood T cell repertoires in COVID-19. Here immunoSEQ multiplex PCR was the method, and the copy in TCRdb shows in-frame clones only, minus some. The data contain approximately 63,000 clones, around 76% of them seen just once; the ten biggest clones take up around half. Sequencing was performed on peripheral blood. All receptors derive from a woman older than 75 with acute or convalescent COVID-19. Each CDR3 is given with its conserved first and last residue. D genes are given only for firm matches. Where a row states a size, it is once, few, many or the class of an expanded clone; other rows omit it.

clone_size	v_call	j_call	d_call	cdr3_aa	cdr3_nt
-	TRBV6-4	TRBJ1-5	TRBD1	CASNRQGSVSNQPQHF	TGTGCCAGCAATCGACAGGGTTCCGTTAGCAATCAGCCCCAGCATTTT
-	TRBV7-9	TRBJ2-7	-	CASRTGGQAPYEQYF	TGTGCCAGCCGGACCGGGGGGCAGGCCCCCTACGAGCAGTACTTC
-	TRBV5-1	TRBJ1-1	TRBD1	CASSFGTGGLNTEAFF	TGCGCCAGCAGCTTTGGGACAGGGGGCCTGAACACTGAAGCTTTCTTT
few	TRBV7-8	TRBJ1-2	-	CASSPHRGSYGYTF	TGTGCCAGCAGCCCCCACCGGGGAAGCTATGGCTACACCTTC
-	TRBV19	TRBJ2-1	-	CASSWGPTYNEQFF	TGTGCCAGTAGCTGGGGCCCTACGTACAATGAGCAGTTCTTC
-	TRBV14	TRBJ2-1	-	CASSPLETFSYNEQFF	TGTGCCAGCAGTCCACTAGAGACCTTTTCCTACAATGAGCAGTTCTTC
-	TRBV28	TRBJ2-5	TRBD2	CASIPRGGFNKETQYF	TGTGCCAGCATCCCGCGGGGAGGGTTCAATAAAGAGACCCAGTACTTC
-	TRBV5-4	TRBJ1-5	TRBD1	CASSRQGPDQPQHF	TGTGCCAGCAGCCGACAGGGTCCGGATCAGCCCCAGCATTTT
-	TRBV15	TRBJ1-2	TRBD1	CATSRSDRGYGYTF	TGTGCCACCAGCAGATCGGACAGGGGCTATGGCTACACCTTC
-	TRBV28	TRBJ2-7	TRBD1	CASSIPGQGVPYEQYF	TGTGCCAGCAGCATTCCGGGACAGGGAGTCCCTTACGAGCAGTACTTC
-	TRBV28	TRBJ2-7	TRBD2	CASSFPSTGGPGEQYF	TGTGCCAGCAGTTTCCCCTCCACGGGAGGGCCTGGCGAGCAGTACTTC
once	TRBV9	TRBJ1-2	TRBD1	CASSAVRTGVYGYTF	TGTGCCAGCAGCGCAGTCCGTACAGGGGTCTATGGCTACACCTTC
few	TRBV18	TRBJ1-2	-	CASSPYDREEGYTF	TGTGCCAGCTCACCATACGACAGAGAGGAAGGCTACACCTTC
few	TRBV7-9	TRBJ2-2	-	CASSSDTGELFF	TGTGCCAGCAGCTCTGACACCGGGGAGCTGTTTTTT
-	TRBV9	TRBJ1-2	TRBD1	CASSAGTGNYGYTF	TGTGCCAGCAGCGCCGGGACAGGGAACTATGGCTACACCTTC
few	TRBV2	TRBJ2-3	TRBD2	CASRKLAGAADTQYF	TGTGCCAGCAGGAAACTAGCGGGAGCCGCAGATACGCAGTATTTT
-	TRBV30	TRBJ1-3	-	CAWSFDSRSGNTIYF	TGTGCCTGGAGTTTTGACTCGCGCTCTGGAAACACCATATATTTT
-	TRBV9	TRBJ2-1	TRBD2	CASSVEGLAGYNEQFF	TGTGCCAGCAGCGTTGAGGGACTAGCGGGCTACAATGAGCAGTTCTTC
few	TRBV29-1	TRBJ1-1	TRBD1	CSASTGGMNTEAFF	TGCAGCGCCTCGACAGGGGGCATGAACACTGAAGCTTTCTTT
-	TRBV5-4	TRBJ1-6	-	CASSLDGSSYNSPLHF	TGTGCCAGCAGCTTAGACGGGAGCTCCTATAATTCACCCCTCCACTTT
-	TRBV9	TRBJ2-1	TRBD2	CASSVGPSGSNEQFF	TGTGCCAGCAGCGTAGGCCCTAGCGGGAGTAATGAGCAGTTCTTC
-	TRBV6-2/TRBV6-3	TRBJ2-7	TRBD2	CASSGLAGGSYEQYF	TGTGCCAGCAGTGGCCTAGCGGGAGGTTCCTACGAGCAGTACTTC
-	TRBV18	TRBJ2-5	TRBD2	CASSPRGLAEGTQYF	TGTGCCAGCTCACCTCGAGGACTAGCAGAGGGGACCCAGTACTTC
-	TRBV6-5	TRBJ2-2	-	CASSTQATSPGELFF	TGTGCCAGCAGTACCCAAGCCACGTCCCCCGGGGAGCTGTTTTTT
-	TRBV11-3	TRBJ1-2	-	CASSWLSSGGHHGYTF	TGTGCCAGCAGCTGGTTAAGTTCGGGAGGCCATCATGGCTACACCTTC
once	TRBV9	TRBJ2-1	-	CASSVFGTPLGNEQFF	TGTGCCAGCAGCGTCTTCGGGACTCCGCTAGGGAATGAGCAGTTCTTC
many	TRBV6-2/TRBV6-3	TRBJ2-1	TRBD2	CASSSLEREVNEQFF	TGTGCCAGCAGCAGTCTTGAGCGGGAGGTCAATGAGCAGTTCTTC
-	TRBV23-1	TRBJ2-1	TRBD1	CASTPPGTGNNEQFF	TGCGCCAGCACCCCTCCCGGGACAGGGAACAATGAGCAGTTCTTC
-	TRBV5-4	TRBJ2-1	-	CASSLAGEPYNEQFF	TGTGCCAGCAGCTTGGCGGGGGAACCCTACAATGAGCAGTTCTTC
-	TRBV18	TRBJ2-7	TRBD2	CASSPSGEGEQYF	TGTGCCAGCTCACCTAGCGGGGAGGGCGAGCAGTACTTC
-	TRBV28	TRBJ1-1	-	CASSLGGKVWTEAFF	TGTGCCAGCAGTTTGGGAGGTAAGGTGTGGACTGAAGCTTTCTTT
-	TRBV2	TRBJ2-5	-	CATNRDLQETQYF	TGTGCCACAAACCGGGACTTACAAGAGACCCAGTACTTC
-	TRBV19	TRBJ1-1	TRBD1	CAGRTGGEAFF	TGTGCCGGAAGGACAGGCGGTGAAGCTTTCTTT
-	TRBV7-9	TRBJ1-2	TRBD1	CASSLDRGEGYGYTF	TGTGCCAGCAGCTTAGACAGGGGAGAGGGCTATGGCTACACCTTC
-	TRBV5-5	TRBJ1-1	TRBD1	CASSLTPGQGSMNTEAFF	TGTGCCAGCAGCCTCACCCCGGGACAGGGATCCATGAACACTGAAGCTTTCTTT
-	TRBV5-1	TRBJ2-7	TRBD1	CASSLGDRVAYEQYF	TGCGCCAGCAGCTTGGGGGACAGGGTAGCCTACGAGCAGTACTTC
-	TRBV7-9	TRBJ1-2	-	CASSPVGAFGYTF	TGTGCCAGCAGCCCAGTGGGGGCGTTCGGCTACACCTTC
-	TRBV19	TRBJ1-1	-	CASSPTLATEAFF	TGTGCCAGTAGCCCAACGTTGGCCACTGAAGCTTTCTTT
-	TRBV11-3	TRBJ2-2	TRBD2	CASSLGLAEGTGELFF	TGTGCCAGCAGCTTAGGCCTAGCGGAAGGCACCGGGGAGCTGTTTTTT
-	TRBV10-3	TRBJ2-5	-	CAICPRAGYGRETQYF	TGTGCCATCTGTCCAAGGGCAGGGTATGGGAGGGAGACCCAGTACTTC
-	TRBV1	TRBJ2-1	-	CTSTPLAGGTCEQFF	TGCACCAGCACCCCACTAGCGGGGGGTACTTGTGAGCAGTTCTTC
few	TRBV2	TRBJ1-1	-	CASRQNMNTEAFF	TGTGCCAGCAGGCAGAACATGAACACTGAAGCTTTCTTT
few	TRBV27	TRBJ2-1	TRBD1	CASRRPGTGFDEQFF	TGTGCCAGCAGGCGGCCGGGGACAGGGTTCGATGAGCAGTTCTTC
-	TRBV4-3	TRBJ2-2	TRBD2	CASSPSPGGRGGELFF	TGCGCCAGCTCCCCCTCCCCGGGAGGGAGGGGCGGGGAGCTGTTTTTT
many	TRBV7-9	TRBJ1-1	-	CASSPTEDWAEAFF	TGTGCCAGCAGCCCCACTGAGGATTGGGCTGAAGCTTTCTTT
once	TRBV5-1	TRBJ2-7	TRBD2	CASSSTGTSGRYEQYF	TGCGCCAGCAGCTCCACAGGGACTAGCGGGAGGTACGAGCAGTACTTC
few	TRBV7-2	TRBJ2-1	-	CASSPSRAVYNEQFF	TGTGCCAGCAGCCCGTCGAGGGCCGTCTACAATGAGCAGTTCTTC
-	TRBV29-1	TRBJ1-2	TRBD1	CSAEGASYGYTF	TGCAGCGCCGAGGGGGCCTCCTATGGCTACACCTTC
-	TRBV4-2	TRBJ1-2	TRBD1	CASSQDWATGSRYGYTF	TGTGCCAGCAGCCAAGATTGGGCGACAGGGAGTCGATACGGCTACACCTTC
-	TRBV5-1	TRBJ2-1	TRBD1	CASTRDSYNEQFF	TGCGCCAGCACCAGGGACAGCTACAATGAGCAGTTCTTC
-	TRBV7-9	TRBJ1-4	-	CASSRVSGTNEKLFF	TGTGCCAGCAGCCGCGTAAGCGGGACAAATGAAAAACTGTTTTTT
few	TRBV10-1	TRBJ1-2	TRBD1	CASSLQGAREFYGYTF	TGCGCCAGCAGTCTACAGGGGGCGCGGGAATTCTATGGCTACACCTTC
-	TRBV3-1/TRBV3-2	TRBJ2-1	TRBD1	CASSQAGQGAGYNEQFF	TGTGCCAGCAGCCAAGCAGGGCAGGGGGCGGGCTACAATGAGCAGTTCTTC
few	TRBV11-1	TRBJ1-4	TRBD1	CASSRDTTGLGKLFF	TGTGCCAGCAGCCGCGATACGACAGGGTTGGGAAAACTGTTTTTT
-	TRBV12-5	TRBJ1-1	-	CASGLGEQMNTEAFF	TGTGCTAGTGGTTTGGGAGAACAGATGAACACTGAAGCTTTCTTT
-	TRBV7-2	TRBJ2-5	-	CASSPGLQETQYF	TGTGCCAGCAGCCCGGGACTCCAAGAGACCCAGTACTTC
-	TRBV21-1	TRBJ1-5	-	CASSKVGSEGNQPQHF	TGTGCCAGCAGCAAAGTGGGGTCGGAGGGCAATCAGCCCCAGCATTTT
few	TRBV7-9	TRBJ1-1	TRBD1	CASRRISGTANTEAFF	TGTGCCAGCAGGAGGATCTCCGGGACAGCGAACACTGAAGCTTTCTTT
-	TRBV21-1	TRBJ1-1	-	CASTKTDRGKFAEAFF	TGTGCCAGCACCAAGACCGACAGGGGTAAGTTCGCTGAAGCTTTCTTT
-	TRBV2	TRBJ2-5	TRBD2	CASAWAGGIGETQYF	TGTGCCAGCGCCTGGGCGGGAGGGATTGGAGAGACCCAGTACTTC